These 17 T cell receptor beta chains were sequenced from one sample in a study of T cell responses to AZD1222 COVID-19 vaccine. Using immunoSEQ multiplex PCR, the repertoire was profiled, and TCRdb retains in-frame clones only, with some absent. Counted here are about 190,000 clones, around 90% occurring once; the ten biggest clones make up over 0.85%. The sample consisted of peripheral blood, taken on day 0 of AZD1222 vaccination. Source of these receptors: an adult in good health.

This rearrangement joins TRBV9 to TRBJ2-7, with TRBD2 identical over 10 bases. Germline V gene data show CDR1 as SGDLS and CDR2 as YYNGEE. The CDR3 contains 20 residues. Trimming removed 2 bases from V and 0 bases from J; junction bases left unmatched: 17. CDR3 region: CASSVRYGLAGVTLSYEQYF. CDR3 in DNA: TGTGCCAGCAGCGTTAGGTATGGGCTAGCGGGAGTTACCCTCTCCTACGAGCAGTACTTC.

The genes are TRBV19 and TRBJ1-5, with unresolved D. The CDR3 contains 14 residues. Trimming took 7 bases from V and 0 from J, leaving 10 bases between them. CDR1 LNHDA and CDR2 SQIVND come from the germline V gene (reference sequence). CDR3 nucleotides: TGTGCCAGTACCACAGATTATAGCAATCAGCCCCAGCATTTT. Amino acids: CASTTDYSNQPQHF.

J is TRBJ2-7 and V is TRBV6-5; 9 bases match TRBD2. CDR3 length equals 15 residues. The J segment lost 5 bases and the V segment lost 8 bases, leaving 13 bases of the junction unmatched. Germline V CDR1 and CDR2: MNHEY, SVGAGI. The CDR3: CASRGGGTSFHEQYF. The CDR3 DNA reads TGTGCCAGCCGAGGGGGGGGGACTAGCTTCCACGAGCAGTACTTC.

The V gene is TRBV28, the J gene TRBJ2-7, with 9 bases matching TRBD1. The CDR3 covers 14 residues. Germline lookup yields CDR1 MDHEN and CDR2 SYDVKM. Trimming cost V 9 bases and J 2 bases; bases outside gene matches: 8. The DNA of the CDR3 is TGTGCCAGTGAACCGGGACAGGGCACCTACGAGCAGTACTTC. Its translation is CASEPGQGTYEQYF.

The chain carries TRBV27 and TRBJ1-2; the D gene is possibly TRBD1 (5 bases). CDR3 length: 14 residues. V was cut by 2 bases and J by 0 bases, with 7 bases left in between. Germline loops: CDR1 MNHEY, CDR2 SMNVEV (reference sequence). The CDR3 DNA sequence: TGTGCCAGCAGTTTAGCGGGGGCTAACTATGGCTACACCTTC. The encoded protein is CASSLAGANYGYTF.

The chain recombines TRBV4-3 with TRBJ2-7, with 7 bases fitting TRBD2. This CDR3 contains 14 residues. CDR1 LGHNA and CDR2 YSLEER come from the germline V gene. After removal of 0 bases from V and 7 bases from J, the junction contained 6 bases not matched to a gene. CDR3 bases: TGCGCCAGCAGCCAAGATGCACTAGCGAGAGAGCAGTACTTC. It specifies CASSQDALAREQYF.

The chain couples TRBV5-1 to TRBJ2-7, with D uncertain. CDR1 and CDR2 from the germline V gene are SGHRS and YFSETQ. This CDR3 comprises 15 residues. Trimming cost V 6 bases and J 3 bases, with 19 bases left between them. The CDR3: CASNHGGQPDYEQYF. The CDR3 nucleotides read TGCGCCAGCAACCACGGCGGTCAGCCTGACTACGAGCAGTACTTC.

The J gene is TRBJ1-4, the V gene TRBV6-1; D unclear. This CDR3 comprises 16 residues. Germline CDR1 reads MNHNS; CDR2 reads SASEGT. The ends were cut back, 1 base at V and 7 bases at J, with 16 bases in the middle. This CDR3 reads CASSEGTAMWSEKLFF. The CDR3 DNA reads TGTGCCAGCAGTGAAGGAACAGCGATGTGGAGTGAAAAACTGTTTTTT.

This clone was detected a few times. V is TRBV7-9 and J is TRBJ2-1; 9 bases line up with TRBD2. V lost 0 bases, J lost 15 bases, and 15 bases stayed unmatched. The CDR3 totals 16 residues. CDR1 and CDR2 from the germline V gene are SEHNR and FQNEAQ (reference sequence). The CDR3 DNA is TGTGCCAGCAGCTTAGCGCCTGGCGGGGGGGCCTTAGTTGGGTTCTTC. Its translation: CASSLAPGGGALVGFF.

This clone has only a few counts. This rearrangement joins TRBV4-3 to TRBJ1-2, with 7 bases aligning to TRBD1. The CDR3 loop spans 14 amino acids. CDR1 and CDR2 from the germline V gene are LGHNA and YSLEER. V lost 4 bases to trimming and J lost 4 bases; unmatched junction nucleotides: 6. CDR3 in amino acids: CASSRKQGTYGYTF. In nucleotides, the CDR3 is TGCGCCAGCAGCCGCAAACAGGGGACCTATGGCTACACCTTC.

The rearrangement links TRBV7-8 to TRBJ2-5; the D is unclear. The CDR3 is 14 amino acids. Trimming removed 1 base from V and 5 bases from J, with 11 bases in between. Germline V gene lookup returns CDR1 SGHVS and CDR2 FQNEAQ. DNA of the CDR3: TGTGCCAGCAGCTTAGAAGTGGGGATGGAGACCCAGTACTTC. It specifies CASSLEVGMETQYF.

This sequence joins TRBV28 and TRBJ1-3; maybe TRBD1 (6 bases). The CDR3 runs 17 residues. The germline V and J ends were trimmed by 5 bases and 2 bases, with 19 bases remaining between them. Germline V gives CDR1 MDHEN, CDR2 SYDVKM. CDR3 coding DNA: TGTGCCAGCAGTCCAAGGGGAACAGGGTTAACTGGAAACACCATATATTTT. Protein: CASSPRGTGLTGNTIYF.

This chain joins TRBV2 and TRBJ1-1; weak D call: TRBD1 (5 bases). The CDR3 contains 13 residues. CDR1 is SNHLY, CDR2 FYNNEI, per germline. V lost 3 bases, J lost 3 bases, and 8 bases lay in between. CDR3 DNA sequence: TGTGCCAGCAGTGAGGGGGGGGACACTGAAGCTTTCTTT. Residues: CASSEGGDTEAFF.

CDR3 sequence: CASSLSGMETQYF. The CDR3 region has the DNA TGTGCCAGCAGTTTATCGGGCATGGAGACCCAGTACTTC. The chain joins TRBV28 to TRBJ2-5; the D is unclear. Germline-derived CDR1 and CDR2 are MDHEN and SYDVKM. V gave up 1 base and J gave up 5 bases, with 8 bases separating them. The CDR3 is 13 residues long.

The chain couples TRBV6-1 to TRBJ2-6; the D gene is possibly TRBD1 (6 bases). This CDR3 has 17 residues. V was pared by 4 bases and J by 0 bases, with 13 bases between. Germline CDR1 is MNHNS and CDR2 is SASEGT. The CDR3 bases are TGTGCCAGCAGTGCAGGGGCTGGGAGCTCTGGGGCCAACGTCCTGACTTTC. This sequence encodes CASSAGAGSSGANVLTF.

The CDR3 loop reads CASSSRLAESTDTQYF. The CDR3 nucleotides are TGTGCCAGCAGCTCCAGACTAGCGGAAAGCACAGATACGCAGTATTTT. The J gene is TRBJ2-3, the V gene TRBV11-2, with 9 bases fitting TRBD2. Germline V gene lookup returns CDR1 SGHAT and CDR2 FQNNGV. This CDR3 comprises 16 residues. With 4 bases clipped from V and 0 bases from J, the junction kept 5 bases outside the gene matches.

The genes are TRBV4-2 and TRBJ2-5, with TRBD2 as a possible D gene (7 bases). The CDR3 spans 16 residues. V lost 4 bases and J 5 bases, leaving 20 bases between the germline ends. Germline V CDR1 and CDR2: LGHNA, YNFKEQ. The DNA of the CDR3 is TGTGCCAGCAGCCTGAACATTGGGGGGGGCGGTGAGACCCAGTACTTC. Amino acid sequence: CASSLNIGGGGETQYF.